Each of the 21 T cell receptor beta chains below was sequenced from the same sample in a study of T-cell memory formation after mild COVID-19 (dated by TCRdb to the early 2020s). The library was generated by 5' RACE. The data were produced on an Illumina NovaSeq 6000. The public sequencing data were trimmed at Q25 with fastp and processed into clonotypes with MiXCR by TCRdb, which kept only in-frame beta chains. Here each entry gathers all rows of one CDR3 protein and keeps the most common genes and DNA. This sample comprises roughly 510,000 distinct CDR3 sequences, 15% to 20% of them detected only once. The leading ten clones occupy approximately 8.1% of the sample. The specimen was PBMCs or a T cell subset sorted from them (not recorded which). The receptors originated from an adult woman who had mild COVID-19 (a few samples of this study predate the infection). The sample titles of this study are shuffled in the database, so cell type and time point are left out; the donor was told from shared clones.

A few counts support this clonotype. V gene TRBV12-3 or TRBV12-4 combines with J gene TRBJ2-1, with 11 bases fitting TRBD2. The length of the CDR3 is 17 residues. Losses at the gene ends were 2 bases for V and 4 bases for J; bases not matched to a gene: 7. The CDR3 protein is CASSLPTGTSGYNEQFF. CDR3 coding DNA: TGTGCCAGCAGTTTACCAACCGGGACTAGCGGTTACAATGAGCAGTTCTTC.

The chain combines TRBV3-1 with TRBJ2-1; 9 nucleotides align to TRBD2. The V gene's germline CDR1 is LGHDT and CDR2 YNNKEL (reference sequence). The CDR3 is made up of 15 amino acids. V gave up 3 bases and J gave up 2 bases; unmatched junction bases: 2. This chain's CDR3 is CASSHRLAAYNEQFF. DNA of the CDR3: TGTGCCAGCAGCCACCGACTAGCGGCCTACAATGAGCAGTTCTTC.

CDR3 nucleotides: TGTGCCAGCAGTTACAAAGGAGGTTTCGATGAGCAGTTCTTC. Translating gives CASSYKGGFDEQFF. V gene TRBV6-5 combines with J gene TRBJ2-1, with D perhaps matching TRBD2 (5 bases). Germline CDR1 is MNHEY and CDR2 is SVGAGI. V lost 2 bases to trimming and J lost 8 bases, with 13 bases between them. The CDR3 has 14 amino acids.

V gene TRBV4-1 combines with J gene TRBJ2-2; TRBD1 might be the D (5 bases). The CDR3 has 15 residues. Germline V CDR1 and CDR2: MGHRA, YSYEKL. Trimming cost V 3 bases and J 6 bases, with 14 bases left between them. This chain's CDR3 is CASSQGRGAPGELFF. CDR3 DNA: TGCGCCAGCAGCCAGGGTCGTGGGGCCCCCGGGGAGCTGTTTTTT.

The chain employs TRBV10-3 and TRBJ2-7, with TRBD1 matching over 9 bases. The CDR3 totals 15 residues. Germline V gene lookup returns CDR1 ENHRY and CDR2 SYGVKD. V shed 6 bases and J 4 bases; nucleotides not matched to a gene: 10. The CDR3 loop is CAIRSPGQGIYEQYF. The CDR3 region has the DNA TGTGCCATCAGGAGCCCGGGACAGGGTATATACGAGCAGTACTTC.

The chain recombines TRBV5-6 with TRBJ2-2; 9 positions agree with TRBD2. The germline CDR1 and CDR2 sequences are SGHDT and YYEEEE. CDR3 length equals 15 residues. With 4 bases clipped from V and 5 bases from J, the junction kept 6 bases outside the gene matches. In nucleotides, the CDR3 is TGTGCCAGCAGCGTTAGCGGGAGCTGGACCGGGGAGCTGTTTTTT. Its protein product is CASSVSGSWTGELFF.

This clonotype occurred many times. The J gene is TRBJ2-3, the V gene TRBV5-5; 7 nucleotides match TRBD2. This CDR3 region has 15 residues. The germline gives CDR1 SGHKS, CDR2 YYEKEE (reference sequence). The junction had 3 bases not matched to a gene; V was cut back by 0 bases and J by 2 bases. The CDR3 nucleotides read TGTGCCAGCAGCTTGGGACTAGCAACCACAGATACGCAGTATTTT. Protein product: CASSLGLATTDTQYF.

This clonotype was counted only a few times. V usage is TRBV29-1 and J usage is TRBJ1-2; no reliable D call. This CDR3 comprises 11 residues. V was shortened by 6 bases and J by 7 bases, with 12 bases between the two germline ends. The V gene's germline CDR1 is SQVTM and CDR2 ANQGSEA. The CDR3 region has the DNA TGCAGCGTGAACCATTTCGGTGGCTACACCTTC. Protein product: CSVNHFGGYTF.

There are a few counts of this clonotype. This chain uses TRBV5-1 with TRBJ2-5, with a weak D call TRBD2 (6 bases). CDR1 and CDR2 (germline): SGHRS, YFSETQ. V was clipped by 2 bases and J by 4 bases, with 12 bases between them. CDR3 size: 14 residues. The CDR3 bases are TGCGCCAGCAGCTTTGGGGACTTTTCAGAGACCCAGTACTTC. As protein: CASSFGDFSETQYF.

V usage is TRBV28 and J usage is TRBJ2-2; D is unclear. Between the trimmed V and J ends, which lost 3 bases and 10 bases, there was a span of 12 bases. Germline V gene lookup returns CDR1 MDHEN and CDR2 SYDVKM. This CDR3 has 13 residues. The CDR3 nucleotides read TGTGCCAGCAGTTTGAATGGCTTCCCGGAGCTGTTTTTT. Translation gives CASSLNGFPELFF. Based on the CDR3 plus reference TRBV28 and TRBJ2-2, the full variable domain is DVKVTQSSRYLVKRTGEKVFLECVQDMDHENMFWYRQDPGLGLRLIYFSYDVKMKEKGDIPEGYSVSREKKERFSLILESASTNQTSMYLCASSLNGFPELFFGEGSRLTVL.

In this sample, this clonotype turned up a few times. This chain joins TRBV7-2 and TRBJ2-7; 9 positions match TRBD2. This CDR3 region has 15 residues. Trimming took 6 bases from V and 2 from J; bases not matched to a gene: 8. CDR1 is SGHTA and CDR2 is FQGNSA in the germline V gene. The CDR3 is CASSFSGRGTYEQYF. CDR3 nucleotide sequence: TGTGCCAGCAGTTTTAGCGGGAGAGGGACCTACGAGCAGTACTTC.

This clonotype was seen only a few times. This chain connects TRBV12-3 or TRBV12-4 to TRBJ2-7; D is uncertain. V was trimmed by 4 bases and J by 5 bases, leaving 15 bases between them. This CDR3 region has 14 residues. The CDR3 region is CASSYSPKPHEQYF. CDR3 DNA sequence: TGTGCCAGCAGTTATAGCCCTAAACCCCACGAGCAGTACTTC.

This chain connects TRBV7-8 to TRBJ2-2; D gene unclear. Germline CDR1 and CDR2: SGHVS and FQNEAQ. V shed 2 bases and J shed 0 bases, with 7 bases lying between them. The CDR3 has 15 residues. The CDR3 protein is CASSLIATNTGELFF. The CDR3 nucleotides are TGTGCCAGCAGCTTAATTGCCACGAACACCGGGGAGCTGTTTTTT.

V usage is TRBV4-1 and J usage is TRBJ1-3, with D unresolved. Germline values: CDR1 MGHRA, CDR2 YSYEKL. The CDR3 covers 14 residues. V lost 1 base and J 3 bases, leaving 7 bases between the germline ends. CDR3 protein: CASSQVENGNTIYF. In DNA, the CDR3 is TGCGCCAGCAGCCAAGTAGAGAATGGAAACACCATATATTTT.

This clonotype was seen a handful of times. The chain carries TRBV20-1 and TRBJ1-5; maybe TRBD1 (5 bases). Germline V CDR1 and CDR2: DFQATT, SNEGSKA (reference sequence). The V end was cut by 4 bases, the J end by 4 bases, with 11 bases between. The CDR3 runs 13 residues. The CDR3 DNA follows: TGCAGTGCTATGGGACGGCGAAATCAGCCCCAGCATTTT. Protein product: CSAMGRRNQPQHF.

The chain combines TRBV4-2 with TRBJ2-7; D perhaps matches TRBD2 (6 bases). Germline V gene lookup returns CDR1 LGHNA and CDR2 YNFKEQ. V was pared by 0 bases and J by 2 bases, with 11 bases between. The CDR3 is 15 amino acids. CDR3 amino acids: CASSQDGGKPYEQYF. CDR3 DNA: TGTGCCAGCAGCCAAGACGGCGGGAAGCCCTACGAGCAGTACTTC.

This chain connects TRBV11-2 to TRBJ2-3; a weak D match, TRBD2 (5 bases). Deletions cut 5 bases from V and 8 bases from J, with 17 bases between. Germline assignment: CDR1 SGHAT and CDR2 FQNNGV. The CDR3 contains 14 residues. CDR3 sequence: CASSRGAEEGTQYF. In DNA, the CDR3 is TGTGCCAGCAGCCGGGGAGCGGAGGAAGGTACGCAGTATTTT. Variable domain in full (rest from reference TRBV11-2 and TRBJ2-3): EAGVAQSPRYKIIEKRQSVAFWCNPISGHATLYWYQQILGQGPKLLIQFQNNGVVDDSQLPKDRFSAERLKGVDSTLKIQPAKLEDSAVYLCASSRGAEEGTQYFGPGTRLTVL.

This clonotype has just a few counts. The genes are TRBV7-9 and TRBJ1-1, with a possible D match to TRBD1 (5 bases). V dropped 1 base and J dropped 1 base, with 10 bases sitting between them. The CDR3 consists of 15 residues. Germline CDR1 SEHNR, CDR2 FQNEAQ (reference sequence). This chain's CDR3 is CASSLVLGENTEAFF. The CDR3 bases are TGTGCCAGCAGCTTAGTCTTGGGGGAGAACACTGAAGCTTTCTTT.

This clonotype was found a few times. V and J are TRBV7-2 and TRBJ2-1; tentatively, D is TRBD1 (6 bases). The CDR3 is 14 residues long. The ends were cut back, 3 bases at V and 4 bases at J, with 10 bases in the middle. Germline loops: CDR1 SGHTA, CDR2 FQGNSA. As DNA, the CDR3 is TGTGCCAGCAGCTTCCCCGGACAGTACAATGAGCAGTTCTTC. It is translated as CASSFPGQYNEQFF.

The CDR3 reads CSAPHNSPYNEQFF. CDR3 nucleotides: TGCAGTGCCCCCCACAACTCCCCTTACAATGAGCAGTTCTTC. The chain joins TRBV20-1 to TRBJ2-1; no definite D call. From germline, CDR1 is DFQATT and CDR2 SNEGSKA (reference sequence). Trimming removed 6 bases from V and 4 bases from J, with 16 bases in between. The CDR3 runs to 14 residues.

This clonotype was recorded at least ten times. This sequence joins TRBV29-1 and TRBJ2-1; the D gene is possibly TRBD2 (5 bases). Germline V CDR1 and CDR2: SQVTM, ANQGSEA. This CDR3 has 13 amino acids. The ends were cut back, 4 bases at V and 6 bases at J, with 13 bases in the middle. The DNA of the CDR3 is TGCAGCGTTGTTTCAGCGGCTATCAATGAGCAGTTCTTC. The encoded protein is CSVVSAAINEQFF.